A single sample is the source of the 11 T cell receptor beta chains below, sequenced in a study of radiotherapy plus CTLA-4 blockade in lung cancer. Generated by immunoSEQ multiplex PCR, the TCRdb table keeps only in-frame clones and is missing some. The table has some 87,000 clones, about four fifths seen once. Sequences were derived from peripheral blood, sampled from a patient treated with radiotherapy plus ipilimumab. Receptors were obtained from a human donor with non-small cell lung cancer that progressed on radiotherapy plus ipilimumab.

The J gene is TRBJ1-5, the V gene TRBV27; TRBD1 matches at 9 bases. V lost 1 base and J lost 2; bases outside the gene matches: 12. This CDR3 is built from 19 residues. CDR1 and CDR2 (germline): MNHEY, SMNVEV (reference sequence). The CDR3: CASSLFGTGMTLGNQPQHF. CDR3 bases: TGTGCCAGCAGTTTATTCGGGACAGGGATGACCTTGGGCAATCAGCCCCAGCATTTT.

The rearrangement uses TRBV7-6 and TRBJ2-2; maybe TRBD2 (6 bases). Per the germline V gene, CDR1 is SGHVS and CDR2 is FNYEAQ. This CDR3 comprises 15 residues. V dropped 6 bases and J dropped 3 bases, with 14 bases sitting between them. DNA of the CDR3: TGTGCCAGCAGATCCATCCGCGGGGACACCGGGGAGCTGTTTTTT. Its protein product is CASRSIRGDTGELFF.

The chain links TRBV18 to TRBJ2-3; no clear D gene. Germline lookup yields CDR1 KGHSH and CDR2 LQKENI. The CDR3 totals 11 residues. The CDR3, as DNA: TGTGTGACAACGAGCACAGATACGCAGTATTTT. It specifies CVTTSTDTQYF.

The chain's CDR3 is CATSRDRGGTDTQYF. The CDR3 region has the DNA TGTGCCACCAGCAGAGATAGAGGGGGCACAGATACGCAGTATTTT. J is TRBJ2-3 and V is TRBV15; D may match TRBD1 or TRBD2 (5 bases each). The CDR3 has 15 amino acids. Germline CDR1 and CDR2: LNHNV and YYDKDF (reference sequence). V was clipped by 0 bases and J by 1 base, with 8 bases between them.

A few counts support this clone. V gene TRBV18 combines with J gene TRBJ2-7; tentatively, D is TRBD1 or TRBD2 (6 bases each). The CDR3 length is 12 residues. In germline, CDR1 is KGHSH, CDR2 LQKENI. Trimming took off 11 bases at V and 5 bases at J, with 16 bases between the two ends. The CDR3 is CASRGGSHEQYF. The CDR3 bases are TGTGCCTCCAGAGGGGGGTCCCACGAGCAGTACTTC.

V usage is TRBV30 and J usage is TRBJ2-7; 7 nucleotides line up with TRBD2. The junction had 10 bases not matched to a gene; V was cut back by 0 bases and J by 2 bases. This CDR3 has 16 amino acids. CDR1 and CDR2 from the germline V gene are GTSNPN and SVGIG (reference sequence). DNA for the CDR3: TGTGCCTGGAGTGTAGATGGAGCGGGGAGAACCTACGAGCAGTACTTC. This sequence encodes CAWSVDGAGRTYEQYF.

This sequence joins TRBV7-9 and TRBJ1-1; D is undetermined. V dropped 11 bases and J dropped 1 base, with 14 bases sitting between them. This CDR3 region has 13 residues. The germline V gene encodes CDR1 SEHNR and CDR2 FQNEAQ (reference sequence). The CDR3 sequence is CAAELWGNTEAFF. For the CDR3, the DNA is TGTGCCGCAGAACTTTGGGGGAACACTGAAGCTTTCTTT.

This chain joins TRBV27 and TRBJ2-1, with D possibly matching TRBD2 (5 bases). The germline V gene encodes CDR1 MNHEY and CDR2 SMNVEV (reference sequence). With 4 bases removed from V and 6 bases from J, the gap between germline ends came to 10 bases. The CDR3 runs to 13 residues. Here the CDR3 reads CASSSLLGNEQFF. Here the CDR3 DNA reads TGTGCCAGCAGTTCACTACTAGGCAATGAGCAGTTCTTC.

J is TRBJ1-3 and V is TRBV12-5; TRBD1 matches 11 bases. Germline V gene lookup returns CDR1 LGHNT and CDR2 FRNRAP. Trimming at V came to 5 bases and at J to 2 bases, leaving 2 bases not matched to a gene. The CDR3 covers 15 residues. The CDR3 sequence is CASGLGQGAGNTIYF. In DNA form, the CDR3 reads TGTGCTAGTGGTCTGGGACAGGGGGCTGGAAACACCATATATTTT.

This clone was seen only a few times. This rearrangement joins TRBV7-9 to TRBJ2-7; 7 nucleotides line up with TRBD2. Losses at the gene ends were 5 bases for V and 6 bases for J; bases not matched to a gene: 13. Germline loops: CDR1 SEHNR, CDR2 FQNEAQ (reference sequence). The CDR3 is made up of 15 amino acids. The CDR3 bases are TGTGCCAGCAGCCCGACCGGGGGGAGTCTCCTCGAGCAGTACTTC. Protein sequence: CASSPTGGSLLEQYF.

This sequence joins TRBV7-9 and TRBJ1-3; 7 bases agree with TRBD1. V trimming: 7 bases; J trimming: 0 bases; junction bases outside the gene matches: 9. Germline CDR1 reads SEHNR; CDR2 reads FQNEAQ (reference sequence). The CDR3 has 16 residues. The CDR3 is CASTQGGASSGNTIYF. In nucleotides, the CDR3 is TGTGCCAGCACCCAGGGGGGTGCAAGCTCTGGAAACACCATATATTTT.